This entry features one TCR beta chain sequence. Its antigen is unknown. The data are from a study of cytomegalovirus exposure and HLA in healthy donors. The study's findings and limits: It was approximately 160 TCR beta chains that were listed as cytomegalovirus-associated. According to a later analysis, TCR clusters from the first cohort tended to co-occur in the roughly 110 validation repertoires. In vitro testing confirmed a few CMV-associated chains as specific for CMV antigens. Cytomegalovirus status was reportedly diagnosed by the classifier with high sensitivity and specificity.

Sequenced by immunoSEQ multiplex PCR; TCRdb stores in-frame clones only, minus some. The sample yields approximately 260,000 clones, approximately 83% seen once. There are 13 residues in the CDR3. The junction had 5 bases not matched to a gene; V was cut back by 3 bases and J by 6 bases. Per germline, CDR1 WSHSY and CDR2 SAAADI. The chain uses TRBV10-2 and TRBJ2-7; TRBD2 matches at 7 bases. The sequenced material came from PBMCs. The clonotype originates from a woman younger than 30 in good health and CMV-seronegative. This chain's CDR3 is CASSEGWGGEQYF. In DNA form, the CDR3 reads TGCGCCAGCAGTGAAGGTTGGGGGGGCGAGCAGTACTTC.